Shown below are 27 T cell receptor beta chains from a single sample sequenced in a study of tumor-infiltrating lymphocytes in localized non-small cell lung cancer. Profiled with immunoSEQ multiplex PCR; TCRdb holds only in-frame clones, not every one. The data show fewer than 15,000 clones, 68% seen once. Sequenced sample: lung tumor tissue. These TCRs come from a human donor with non-small cell lung cancer.

V gene TRBV18 combines with J gene TRBJ1-1, with TRBD1 matching over 8 bases. Trimming removed 3 bases from V and 11 bases from J; junction bases left unmatched: 5. Germline CDR1 reads KGHSH; CDR2 reads LQKENI. The CDR3 runs 12 residues. The CDR3 nucleotides are TGTGCCAGCTCACCCAGGGGGCTGGACGCTTTCTTT. This translates into CASSPRGLDAFF.

This clone is medium-sized. The V gene is TRBV4-1, the J gene TRBJ1-1; 7 positions match TRBD1. The CDR3 runs to 16 residues. Germline trimming cut 0 bases from V and 0 bases from J; bases unmatched to any gene: 4. Germline V gene data show CDR1 as MGHRA and CDR2 as YSYEKL. Written as DNA, the CDR3 is TGCGCCAGCAGCCAAGATTGGGGACAGATGAACACTGAAGCTTTCTTT. It codes for CASSQDWGQMNTEAFF.

This clone was seen a handful of times. The chain has TRBV6-1 and TRBJ1-2; 7 bases are shared with TRBD1. Germline V CDR1 and CDR2: MNHNS, SASEGT. This CDR3 region has 14 residues. With V trimmed by 1 base and J by 4 bases, 3 bases remained unmatched. CDR3 coding DNA: TGTGCCAGCAGTGAAGGGCAGGGGGGCTATGGCTACACCTTC. Translated: CASSEGQGGYGYTF.

The DNA for the CDR3 is TGTGCCAGCAGCGCTACAGGGTGGGGCTCCTACGAGCAGTACTTC. As protein: CASSATGWGSYEQYF. The chain has TRBV7-9 and TRBJ2-7, with a tentative D call TRBD1 (6 bases). Trimming shortened V by 5 bases and J by 0 bases, and 14 bases separated the two germline ends. The CDR3 is 15 residues long. The germline gives CDR1 SEHNR, CDR2 FQNEAQ (reference sequence). The variable domain in full, completed from reference TRBV7-9 and TRBJ2-7, reads DTGVSQNPRHKITKRGQNVTFRCDPISEHNRLYWYRQTLGQGPEFLTYFQNEAQLEKSRLLSDRFSAERPKGSFSTLEIQRTEQGDSAMYLCASSATGWGSYEQYFGPGTRLTVT.

The V and J genes are TRBV10-3 and TRBJ2-7; 16 bases line up with TRBD2. J lost 4 bases, V lost 7 bases, and 1 base had no gene match. Germline V gene data show CDR1 as ENHRY and CDR2 as SYGVKD. The CDR3 is 14 amino acids. The chain's CDR3 is CAITGLAGGYEQYF. The DNA of the CDR3 is TGTGCCATCACGGGACTAGCGGGAGGGTACGAGCAGTACTTC.

As DNA, the CDR3 is TGTGCCAGCACTACCGGGACATCGAACACCGGGGAGCTGTTTTTT. This sequence encodes CASTTGTSNTGELFF. The chain combines TRBV6-1 with TRBJ2-2; a possible D gene is TRBD1 (6 bases). The CDR3 length is 15 residues. V was pared by 7 bases and J by 0 bases, with 12 bases between. Germline V lookup: CDR1 MNHNS, CDR2 SASEGT.

The chain employs TRBV5-1 and TRBJ2-7; the match to TRBD1 covers 7 bases. Germline CDR1 is SGHRS and CDR2 is YFSETQ. The ends lost 5 bases at V and 0 bases at J; junction bases unmatched: 8. This CDR3 region has 15 residues. The DNA of the CDR3 is TGCGCCAGCAGACAGACCGGGGACAGCTCCTACGAGCAGTACTTC. As protein: CASRQTGDSSYEQYF.

A few counts support this clone. This chain uses TRBV2 with TRBJ2-3; unclear D gene. CDR1 and CDR2 from the germline V gene are SNHLY and FYNNEI. The CDR3 has 12 residues. Trimming cost V 7 bases and J 5 bases, with 10 bases left between them. CDR3 DNA sequence: TGTGCCAGCAAACGGGTTGAAGATACGCAGTATTTT. Translated: CASKRVEDTQYF.

V is TRBV5-1 and J is TRBJ1-1; 7 positions agree with TRBD1. Per the germline V gene, CDR1 is SGHRS and CDR2 is YFSETQ. The CDR3 totals 15 residues. With V trimmed by 4 bases and J by 5 bases, 11 bases remained unmatched. CDR3 loop: CASSPTDPTGTEAFF. CDR3 bases: TGCGCCAGCAGCCCCACGGATCCGACAGGGACTGAAGCTTTCTTT.

This chain links TRBV2 with TRBJ2-3, with 9 bases identical to TRBD2. This CDR3 is 12 amino acids long. J gave up 9 bases and V 5 bases, and 3 bases lay outside the gene matches. CDR1 SNHLY and CDR2 FYNNEI come from the germline V gene. The CDR3 sequence: CASSYSGGTQYF. The CDR3 DNA reads as TGTGCCAGCAGTTATAGCGGGGGAACGCAGTATTTT.

This rearrangement joins TRBV10-3 to TRBJ1-1, with 7 bases identical to TRBD1. J was trimmed by 8 bases and V by 6 bases; bases with no gene match: 9. The germline gives CDR1 ENHRY, CDR2 SYGVKD. The CDR3 length is 13 residues. In DNA form, the CDR3 reads TGTGCCATCAGCGTAGCTGACAGGGTCGAAGCTTTCTTT. Translation: CAISVADRVEAFF.

J is TRBJ1-2 and V is TRBV30; 8 bases line up with TRBD1. The germline CDR1 and CDR2 sequences are GTSNPN and SVGIG (reference sequence). The CDR3 has 13 residues. With 3 bases clipped from V and 2 bases from J, the junction kept 2 bases outside the gene matches. The DNA of the CDR3 is TGTGCCTGGAGCCGACAGGGGAACTATGGCTACACCTTC. It codes for CAWSRQGNYGYTF.

The chain carries TRBV7-8 and TRBJ2-3, with D unresolved. CDR3 length: 17 residues. The V end lost 4 bases, the J end lost 1 base, and 18 bases lay between the germline ends. The germline CDR1 and CDR2 sequences are SGHVS and FQNEAQ. This CDR3 is CASSSPPRNHGTDTQYF. CDR3 in DNA: TGTGCCAGCAGCTCACCTCCCAGGAATCACGGCACAGATACGCAGTATTTT.

This clone is deemed medium-sized. The chain couples TRBV12-5 to TRBJ2-1; D is perhaps TRBD2 (6 bases). Germline lookup yields CDR1 LGHNT and CDR2 FRNRAP. This CDR3 has 17 residues. The V gene lost 5 bases and the J gene lost 4 bases, with 21 bases spanning the gap. The CDR3 sequence: CASGPPLGREFYNEQFF. In DNA, the CDR3 is TGTGCTAGTGGTCCTCCCTTAGGTCGGGAGTTTTACAATGAGCAGTTCTTC.

The V call is TRBV7-9, the J call TRBJ2-5; no definite D call. The CDR3 totals 13 residues. Trimming cost V 1 base and J 4 bases, with 7 bases left between them. Germline assignment: CDR1 SEHNR and CDR2 FQNEAQ (reference sequence). The CDR3 DNA reads as TGTGCCAGCAGCTTAGGTTCGAGAGAGACCCAGTACTTC. Translated: CASSLGSRETQYF.

This clone was seen a handful of times. The chain combines TRBV29-1 with TRBJ1-2; 7 bases map to TRBD1. CDR1 SQVTM and CDR2 ANQGSEA come from the germline V gene. The CDR3 runs to 12 residues. The junction had 9 bases not matched to a gene; V was cut back by 7 bases and J by 7 bases. The chain's CDR3 is CSATTGPTGYTF. The CDR3 DNA follows: TGCAGCGCTACGACAGGGCCCACTGGCTACACCTTC. Full variable domain (remainder filled in from reference TRBV29-1 and TRBJ1-2): SAVISQKPSRDICQRGTSLTIQCQVDSQVTMMFWYRQQPGQSLTLIATANQGSEATYESGFVIDKFPISRPNLTFSTLTVSNMSPEDSSIYLCSATTGPTGYTFGSGTRLTVV.

This clone was seen just once. The CDR3 does not end in the conserved phenylalanine or tryptophan, so this is likely a read error. The rearrangement links TRBV7-9 to TRBJ2-3; TRBD1 aligns across 7 bases. Germline V gives CDR1 SEHNR, CDR2 FQNEAQ (reference sequence). J lost 5 bases, V lost 5 bases, and 4 bases had no gene match. This CDR3 is 13 amino acids long. This CDR3 reads CASSQTGQDTQYL. Here the CDR3 DNA reads TGTGCCAGCAGCCAGACAGGGCAAGATACGCAGTATCTT.

CDR3 coding DNA: TGTGCCAGCAGCCCTCTTAACCCCCCTGGGGAGACCCAGTACTTC. Translating it yields CASSPLNPPGETQYF. The rearrangement joins TRBV5-6 to TRBJ2-5, with unresolved D. The CDR3 runs to 15 residues. V gave up 4 bases and J gave up 5 bases, with 18 bases separating them. Germline-derived CDR1 and CDR2 are SGHDT and YYEEEE.

This clone has just a few counts. The chain carries TRBV4-2 and TRBJ1-1; the match to TRBD1 covers 8 bases. CDR3 length equals 14 residues. In germline, CDR1 is LGHNA, CDR2 YNFKEQ. V trimming: 7 bases; J trimming: 4 bases; junction bases outside the gene matches: 8. As DNA, the CDR3 is TGTGCCAGCAAGACGACAGGGGCGAGCACTGAAGCTTTCTTT. This translates into CASKTTGASTEAFF.

This clone was observed a handful of times. In the same sample, other DNA sequences code for this CDR3. The rearrangement joins TRBV6-6 to TRBJ2-3, with 8 bases fitting TRBD2. Trimming removed 6 bases from V and 0 bases from J; junction bases left unmatched: 5. CDR1 is MNHNY, CDR2 SVGAGI, per germline (reference sequence). The CDR3 has 15 amino acids. This chain's CDR3 is CASRPLAGSTDTQYF. DNA of the CDR3: TGTGCCAGCAGACCGTTAGCGGGGAGCACAGATACGCAGTATTTT.

This clone turned up a few times. The chain has TRBV29-1 and TRBJ1-2, with D tentatively TRBD1 (5 bases). V was cut by 5 bases and J by 1 base, with 14 bases left in between. CDR1 is SQVTM and CDR2 is ANQGSEA in the germline V gene. The CDR3 has 14 amino acids. CDR3 coding DNA: TGCAGCGTTTTCCGGGACGGAAATAACTATGGCTACACCTTC. Its protein is CSVFRDGNNYGYTF.

The V call is TRBV6-5, the J call TRBJ1-2, with D perhaps matching TRBD1 (5 bases). Trimming stripped 1 base from V and 4 bases from J, with 13 bases between. CDR1 MNHEY and CDR2 SVGAGI come from the germline V gene. This CDR3 is 15 amino acids long. The CDR3 protein is CASSYWGGHSYGYTF. DNA of the CDR3: TGTGCCAGCAGTTACTGGGGCGGACATAGCTATGGCTACACCTTC.

V usage is TRBV2 and J usage is TRBJ1-5; 7 bases match TRBD1. The CDR3 spans 16 residues. CDR1 and CDR2 from the germline V gene are SNHLY and FYNNEI. Trimming took 6 bases from V and 7 from J; bases not matched to a gene: 15. The CDR3 spells CASRSGGAGGEQPQHF. The DNA of the CDR3 is TGTGCCAGCAGATCCGGGGGGGCAGGGGGTGAACAGCCCCAGCATTTT.

This chain joins TRBV30 and TRBJ1-4, with 7 bases aligning to TRBD1. CDR1 and CDR2 (germline): GTSNPN, SVGIG (reference sequence). V was clipped by 4 bases and J by 5 bases; unmatched bases: 7. The CDR3 extends over 14 amino acids. CDR3 amino acids: CAWTSTGMNEKLFF. In DNA form, the CDR3 reads TGTGCCTGGACATCGACAGGGATGAATGAAAAACTGTTTTTT.

The chain recombines TRBV7-3 with TRBJ2-7, with 11 positions matching TRBD1. After removal of 3 bases from V and 6 bases from J, the junction contained 10 bases not matched to a gene. CDR1 and CDR2 from the germline V gene are SGHTA and FQGTGA. The CDR3 sequence is 16 residues long. CDR3 DNA: TGTGCCAGCAGCTTCGGCCCGGGACAGGGGGAAATCGAGCAGTACTTC. It translates to CASSFGPGQGEIEQYF.

The CDR3: CSVRQTILSYEQYF. CDR3 DNA: TGCAGCGTTAGGCAAACGATACTCTCCTACGAGCAGTACTTC. The rearrangement joins TRBV29-1 to TRBJ2-7; D gene ambiguous. CDR3 size: 14 residues. The V gene's germline CDR1 is SQVTM and CDR2 ANQGSEA. V dropped 5 bases and J dropped 0 bases, with 14 bases sitting between them.

The chain employs TRBV7-2 and TRBJ1-4; D may be TRBD1 (5 bases). Germline lookup yields CDR1 SGHTA and CDR2 FQGNSA. This CDR3 contains 14 residues. Trimming removed 4 bases at V and 4 bases at J, with 10 bases between. The CDR3 nucleotides read TGTGCCAGCAGCTCGACAGTTGGTAATGAAAAACTGTTTTTT. Its protein product is CASSSTVGNEKLFF.